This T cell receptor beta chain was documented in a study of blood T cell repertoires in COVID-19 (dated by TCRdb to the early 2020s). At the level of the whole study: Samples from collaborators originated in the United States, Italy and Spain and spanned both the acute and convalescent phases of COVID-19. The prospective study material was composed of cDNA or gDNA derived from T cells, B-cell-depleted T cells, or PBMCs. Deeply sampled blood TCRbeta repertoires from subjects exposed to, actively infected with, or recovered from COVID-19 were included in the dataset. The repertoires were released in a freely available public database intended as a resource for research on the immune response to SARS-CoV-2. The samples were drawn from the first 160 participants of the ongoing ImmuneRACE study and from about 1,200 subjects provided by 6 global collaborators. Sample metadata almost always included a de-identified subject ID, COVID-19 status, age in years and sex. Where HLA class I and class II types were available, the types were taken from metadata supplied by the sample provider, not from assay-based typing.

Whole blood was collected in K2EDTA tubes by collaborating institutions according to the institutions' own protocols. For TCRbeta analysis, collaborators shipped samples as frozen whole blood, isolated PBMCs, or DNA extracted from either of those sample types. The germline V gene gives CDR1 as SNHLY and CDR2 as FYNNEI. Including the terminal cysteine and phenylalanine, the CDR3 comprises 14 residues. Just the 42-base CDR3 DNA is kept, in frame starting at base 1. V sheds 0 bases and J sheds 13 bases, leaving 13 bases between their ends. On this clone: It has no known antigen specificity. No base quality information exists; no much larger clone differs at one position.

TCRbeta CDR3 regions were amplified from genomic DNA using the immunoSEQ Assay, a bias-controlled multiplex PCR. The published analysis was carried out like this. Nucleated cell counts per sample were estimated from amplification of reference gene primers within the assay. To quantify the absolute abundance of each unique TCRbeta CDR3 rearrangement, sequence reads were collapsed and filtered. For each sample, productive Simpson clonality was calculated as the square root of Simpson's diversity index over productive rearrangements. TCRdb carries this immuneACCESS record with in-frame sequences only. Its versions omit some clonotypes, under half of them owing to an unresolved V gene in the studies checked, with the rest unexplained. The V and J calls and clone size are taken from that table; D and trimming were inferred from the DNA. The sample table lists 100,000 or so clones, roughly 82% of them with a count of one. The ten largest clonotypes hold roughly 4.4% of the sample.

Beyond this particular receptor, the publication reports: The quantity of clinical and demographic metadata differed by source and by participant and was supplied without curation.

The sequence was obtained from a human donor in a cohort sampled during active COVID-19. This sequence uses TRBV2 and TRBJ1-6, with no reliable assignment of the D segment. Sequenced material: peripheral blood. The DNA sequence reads TGTGCCAGCAGTGAAGCATATGGTGGCTCTCCCCTCCACTTT. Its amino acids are CASSEAYGGSPLHF.